Reported below is one T cell receptor (beta chain). In this sample, this clonotype turned up a few times. What antigen it recognizes has not been identified. Base quality data are lacking; no much larger clone is found one base away. V and J are truncated by 7 bases and 3 bases respectively, leaving an intervening sequence of 19 bases. Measured from the cysteine to the phenylalanine, the CDR3 is 15 residues long. Only CDR3 DNA is held: 45 bases, read in frame from base 1. Library preparation used RT-PCR. Instrument on record: NextSeq 550. TCRdb trimmed the raw reads at Q25, called clones with MiXCR and kept productive beta chains. Entries that share a CDR3 protein sequence are merged under the most common genes and DNA. Recorded for this sample are hundreds of thousands of distinct CDR3 sequences; approximately 16% of them occurred a single time. Around 6.8% of the sample goes to the ten largest clones.

The data originate from a study of patients and donors after allogeneic stem cell transplantation (dated by TCRdb to the early 2020s). Sequenced sample: blood, either unsorted or a sorted T cell fraction (not recorded which). The sequence came from a human donor who was either an allogeneic HSCT recipient or a stem cell or donor lymphocyte infusion donor (not recorded which). It is not recorded whose cells these are; they may come from a transplant donor. The chain is made from TRBV12-3 or TRBV12-4 and TRBJ2-7; possibly the D gene is TRBD1, per 5 matching bases. The CDR3 reads CASILDRRLFYEQYF. The DNA sequence is given as TGTGCCAGCATCCTTGACAGAAGGTTATTCTACGAGCAGTACTTC.